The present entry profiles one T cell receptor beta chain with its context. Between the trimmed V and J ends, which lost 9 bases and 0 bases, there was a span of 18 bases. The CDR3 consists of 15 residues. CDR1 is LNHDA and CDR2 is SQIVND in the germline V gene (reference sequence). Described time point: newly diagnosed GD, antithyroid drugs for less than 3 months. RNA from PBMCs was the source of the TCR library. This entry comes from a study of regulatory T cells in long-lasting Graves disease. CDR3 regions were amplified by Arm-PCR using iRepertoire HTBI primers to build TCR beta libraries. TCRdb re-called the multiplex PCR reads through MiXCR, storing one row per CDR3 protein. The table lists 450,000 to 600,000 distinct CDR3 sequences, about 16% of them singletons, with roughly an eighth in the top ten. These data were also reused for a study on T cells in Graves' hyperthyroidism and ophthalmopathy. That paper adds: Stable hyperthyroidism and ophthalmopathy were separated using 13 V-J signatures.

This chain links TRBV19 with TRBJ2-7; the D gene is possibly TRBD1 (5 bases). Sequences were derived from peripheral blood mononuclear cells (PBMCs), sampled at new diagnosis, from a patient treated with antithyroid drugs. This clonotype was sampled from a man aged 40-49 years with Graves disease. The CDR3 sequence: CASSYGAASSYEQYF. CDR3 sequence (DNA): TGTGCCAGCAGCTATGGGGCGGCAAGCTCCTACGAGCAGTACTTC. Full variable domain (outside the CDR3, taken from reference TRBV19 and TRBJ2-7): DGGITQSPKYLFRKEGQNVTLSCEQNLNHDAMYWYRQDPGQGLRLIYYSQIVNDFQKGDIAEGYSVSREKKESFPLTVTSAQKNPTAFYLCASSYGAASSYEQYFGPGTRLTVT.